This T cell receptor (beta chain) was sequenced for a study of cytomegalovirus exposure and HLA in healthy donors. About the study: In an early release, HLA-typed donors contributed tens of millions of unique TCR sequences.

13 Jbeta primers and 60 Vbeta primers were used for the PCR. In the original workflow: In a later analysis, approximately 73 million unique TCR beta chains included roughly 11 million shared by two or more donors. Sequencing used immunoSEQ multiplex PCR; TCRdb keeps in-frame clones, though not all of them. The DNA gave D and trimming, while V, J and clone size come from that table. Its listing shows 70,000 to 80,000 clones. Turning to this clone: Antigen unknown.

This CDR3 has 15 amino acids. The V gene's germline CDR1 is SGHRS and CDR2 YFSETQ. V lost 0 bases to trimming and J lost 2 bases, with 10 bases between them. General study points: Only CMV serostatus was available as immune exposure information. More clonal expansion characterized HLA-associated TCR beta chains than equally common others in a later analysis.

The genes are TRBV5-1 and TRBJ2-3; a weak D match, TRBD2 (5 bases). The TCR originated in a man aged 35 to 55 in good health and CMV-seronegative. Sequenced material: PBMCs. The CDR3 loop is CASSLGSGNTDTQYF. DNA of the CDR3: TGCGCCAGCAGCTTGGGGTCCGGGAACACAGATACGCAGTATTTT.